The rows below give T cell receptor beta chains drawn from one sample of a study of T-cell reconstitution after alpha-beta-depleted transplantation in children. In TCRdb, the PCR reads were re-called with MiXCR into one record per CDR3 protein. The sample yields hundreds of thousands of distinct CDR3 sequences, about 12% seen once. The material was PBMCs from the stem cell graft donor, obtained from the stem cell graft. Receptor source: a human donor who donated a stem cell graft to a child with combined immunodeficiency. CDR3s include the opening cysteine and the closing phenylalanine or tryptophan. Each record gives: J gene, clone size, V gene, D gene, CDR3 DNA, CDR3 protein. The D gene is left open where the match is weak. Clone size is not always given. Where it is, it says once, few, many or a class for expanded clones.

>TRBJ2-3|NA|TRBV7-9|TRBD1
TGTGCCAGCATAACCCGGGACAGGAGCACAGATACGCAGTATTTT
CASITRDRSTDTQYF
>TRBJ2-2|NA|TRBV6-2/TRBV6-3|NA
TGTGCCAGCAGCCCCGGGATCGCGAACACCGGGGAGCTGTTTTTT
CASSPGIANTGELFF
>TRBJ1-2|NA|TRBV6-1|TRBD1
TGTGCCAGCAGTACGGGACAGCCCGCCTATGGCTACACCTTC
CASSTGQPAYGYTF
>TRBJ2-2|NA|TRBV3-1|NA
TGTGCCAGCAGCCAAGCAGCGGCAGCGGTACTGTTTTTT
CASSQAAAAVLFF
>TRBJ1-1|NA|TRBV4-1|NA
TGCGCCAGCAGCCAAGTGGGTTCCAGGGCAGCTTTCTTT
CASSQVGSRAAFF
>TRBJ2-2|few|TRBV9|NA
TGTGCCAGCAGCGTAGACGGGCGCACCGGGGAGCTGTTTTTT
CASSVDGRTGELFF
>TRBJ2-7|NA|TRBV27|NA
TGTGCCAGCAGTTCCGGGACATGGACCTACGAGCAGTACTTC
CASSSGTWTYEQYF
>TRBJ2-1|many|TRBV3-1|TRBD2
TGTGCCAGCAGCCTACTACTAGCGGGAGTCCATAATGAGCAGTTCTTC
CASSLLLAGVHNEQFF
>TRBJ1-6|few|TRBV28|TRBD1
TGTGCCAGCAGAACCCCCGGGACAGGGGTTTCACCCCTCCACTTT
CASRTPGTGVSPLHF
>TRBJ2-7|NA|TRBV2|NA
TGTGCCAGCAGCGTTGACAGGCTCGACTCCTACGAGCAGTACTTC
CASSVDRLDSYEQYF
>TRBJ1-3|few|TRBV6-5|NA
TGTGCCAGCAGTTACTCGGAGGGTAGGGGAAACACCATATATTTT
CASSYSEGRGNTIYF
>TRBJ2-1|NA|TRBV27|NA
TGTGCCAGCAGTTTGTGGAGGGCCTACGACAATGAGCAGTTCTTC
CASSLWRAYDNEQFF
>TRBJ2-1|NA|TRBV19|NA
TGTGCCAGTAGACCCACCCAAACGGCAGGTCAGCATGAGCAGTTCTTC
CASRPTQTAGQHEQFF
>TRBJ2-1|many|TRBV29-1|NA
TGCAGCGACAAAAGGACAGATTCGAATGAGCAGTTCTTC
CSDKRTDSNEQFF
>TRBJ1-1|many|TRBV11-1|NA
TGTGCCAGCAGCTTTGTTAAAGACACTGAAGCTTTCTTT
CASSFVKDTEAFF
>TRBJ1-5|NA|TRBV20-1|NA
TGCAGTGCTAGGTCCGGGTTACATTGGGCTGGCAATCAGCCCCAGCATTTT
CSARSGLHWAGNQPQHF
>TRBJ2-5|NA|TRBV20-1|NA
TGCAGTGCTAGTCCCGGACAACGGACCCAGTACTTC
CSASPGQRTQYF
>TRBJ1-5|NA|TRBV7-8|NA
TGTGCCAGCAGCGCGGACCGGTTACTAAATCAGCCCCAGCATTTT
CASSADRLLNQPQHF
>TRBJ2-3|many|TRBV29-1|NA
TGCAGCGTGGCCGGGCTTACCCCTTCAACGCAGTATTTT
CSVAGLTPSTQYF
>TRBJ2-7|many|TRBV6-2/TRBV6-3|TRBD1
TGTGCCAGCAAAACCGGGACAGCCGAATCCTACGAGCAGTACTTC
CASKTGTAESYEQYF
>TRBJ2-3|few|TRBV18|TRBD2
TGTGCCAGCTCGGACGGACTAGCTCAGACAGATACGCAGTATTTT
CASSDGLAQTDTQYF
>TRBJ2-7|NA|TRBV10-3|NA
TGTGCCATCAGTGATATATCAGGACAGTACGAGCAGTACTTC
CAISDISGQYEQYF
>TRBJ2-1|many|TRBV5-1|TRBD2
TGCGCCAGCAGCTGGGACCCTCGGGGGGGAGTATGGTATGAGCAGTTCTTC
CASSWDPRGGVWYEQFF
>TRBJ2-7|few|TRBV10-2|NA
TGCGCCAGCAGTGAGGGGGCGGGGAGGCTCTACGAGCAGTACTTC
CASSEGAGRLYEQYF
>TRBJ2-7|NA|TRBV5-6|TRBD2
TGTGCCAGCAGCTTGTCCGGGACTAGCGGTCTTTACGAGCAGTACTTC
CASSLSGTSGLYEQYF
>TRBJ1-5|few|TRBV12-3/TRBV12-4|TRBD1
TGTGCCAGCAGTTTAGAACCGGGACAGGGTTTTGTCAATCAGCCCCAGCATTTT
CASSLEPGQGFVNQPQHF
>TRBJ2-1|many|TRBV12-3/TRBV12-4|NA
TGTGCCAGCAGTTCCGGACTTAATGAGCAGTTCTTC
CASSSGLNEQFF
>TRBJ1-5|NA|TRBV7-9|NA
TGTGCCAGCAGCTTAGGGTCTTTTGGCAATCAGCCCCAGCATTTT
CASSLGSFGNQPQHF
>TRBJ2-4|NA|TRBV5-1|NA
TGCGCCAGCAGCTCGTCCGGGCTAGCCCATAACATTCAGTACTTC
CASSSSGLAHNIQYF
>TRBJ2-6|few|TRBV28|NA
TGTGCCAGCAGCATACCAGGGTACTCTGGGGCCAACGTCCTGACTTTC
CASSIPGYSGANVLTF
>TRBJ2-1|few|TRBV6-5|TRBD1
TGTGCCAGCAGTTCCTCGACAGGGAGTCATAGAATCAATGAGCAGTTCTTC
CASSSSTGSHRINEQFF
>TRBJ2-3|many|TRBV29-1|NA
TGCAGCGTTGTACGGTCCCAGGAGATCCCATCAGATACGCAGTATTTT
CSVVRSQEIPSDTQYF
>TRBJ2-1|NA|TRBV20-1|NA
TGCAGTGCTAGTGATTGGGGTAATAACAATGAGCAGTTCTTC
CSASDWGNNNEQFF
>TRBJ2-1|NA|TRBV29-1|NA
TGCAGCGTTGCAGGGACAGGGGATACTAGCGGGCCATGGAATGAGCAGTTCTTC
CSVAGTGDTSGPWNEQFF
>TRBJ2-5|few|TRBV5-1|NA
TGCGCCAGCCGTCTAGGGACCGGCCAAGAGACCCAGTACTTC
CASRLGTGQETQYF
>TRBJ2-1|few|TRBV12-3/TRBV12-4|NA
TGTACCAGCAGGCCTTCTCCTCACAGGGTCAAGAGCTCCTACAATGAGCAGTTCTTC
CTSRPSPHRVKSSYNEQFF
>TRBJ2-3|few|TRBV24-1|NA
TGTGCCACCAGTGACCCCCTTGGTCGTCCAGATACGCAGTATTTT
CATSDPLGRPDTQYF